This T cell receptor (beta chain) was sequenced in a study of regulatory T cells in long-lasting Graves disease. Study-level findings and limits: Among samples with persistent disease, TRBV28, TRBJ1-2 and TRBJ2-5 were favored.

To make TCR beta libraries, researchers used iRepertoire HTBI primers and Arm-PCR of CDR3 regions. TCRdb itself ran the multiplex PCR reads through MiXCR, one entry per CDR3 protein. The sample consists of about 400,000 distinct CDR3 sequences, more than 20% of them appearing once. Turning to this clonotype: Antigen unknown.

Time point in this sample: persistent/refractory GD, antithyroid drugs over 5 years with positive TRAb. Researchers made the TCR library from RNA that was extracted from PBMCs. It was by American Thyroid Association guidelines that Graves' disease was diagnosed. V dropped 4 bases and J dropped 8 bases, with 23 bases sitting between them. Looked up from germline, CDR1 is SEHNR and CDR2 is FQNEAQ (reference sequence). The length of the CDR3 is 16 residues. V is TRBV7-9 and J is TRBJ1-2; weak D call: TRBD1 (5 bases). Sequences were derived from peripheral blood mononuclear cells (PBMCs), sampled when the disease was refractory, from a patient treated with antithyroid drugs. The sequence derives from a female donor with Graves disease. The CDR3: CASSSSRDPSIGGYTF. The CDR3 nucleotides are TGTGCCAGCAGCTCTAGCCGGGACCCATCTATTGGGGGCTACACCTTC.